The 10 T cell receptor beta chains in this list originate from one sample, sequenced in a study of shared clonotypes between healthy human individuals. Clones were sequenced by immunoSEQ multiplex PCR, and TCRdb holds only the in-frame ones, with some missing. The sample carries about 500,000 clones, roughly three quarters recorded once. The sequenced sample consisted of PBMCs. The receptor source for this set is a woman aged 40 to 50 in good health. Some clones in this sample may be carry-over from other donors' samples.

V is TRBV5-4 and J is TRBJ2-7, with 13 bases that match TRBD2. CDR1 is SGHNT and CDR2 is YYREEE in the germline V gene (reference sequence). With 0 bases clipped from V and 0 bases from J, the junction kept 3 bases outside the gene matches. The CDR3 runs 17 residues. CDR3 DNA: TGTGCCAGCAGCTTGGGACTAGCGGGAGGCCTCTCCTACGAGCAGTACTTC. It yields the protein CASSLGLAGGLSYEQYF.

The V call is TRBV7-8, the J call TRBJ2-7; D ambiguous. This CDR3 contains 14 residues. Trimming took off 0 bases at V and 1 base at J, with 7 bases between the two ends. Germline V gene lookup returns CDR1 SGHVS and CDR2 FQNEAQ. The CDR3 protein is CASSLAGQSYEQYF. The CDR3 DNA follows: TGTGCCAGCAGCTTAGCGGGTCAGTCCTACGAGCAGTACTTC.

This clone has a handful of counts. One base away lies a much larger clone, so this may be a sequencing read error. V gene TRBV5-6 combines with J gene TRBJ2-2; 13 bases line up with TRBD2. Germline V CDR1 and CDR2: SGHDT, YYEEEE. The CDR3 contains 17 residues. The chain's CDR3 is CTSSLGLAGTNTGELFF. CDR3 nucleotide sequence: TGTACCAGCAGCTTGGGACTAGCGGGGACAAACACCGGGGAGCTGTTTTTT.

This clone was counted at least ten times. The CDR3 sequence: CASSPKPGRNYNEQFF. CDR3 DNA sequence: TGCGCCAGCAGCCCTAAGCCCGGTAGGAACTACAATGAGCAGTTCTTC. This chain joins TRBV5-1 and TRBJ2-1, with no clear D. The CDR3 extends over 16 amino acids. V dropped 4 bases and J dropped 3 bases, with 17 bases sitting between them. The germline V gene has CDR1 SGHRS and CDR2 YFSETQ.

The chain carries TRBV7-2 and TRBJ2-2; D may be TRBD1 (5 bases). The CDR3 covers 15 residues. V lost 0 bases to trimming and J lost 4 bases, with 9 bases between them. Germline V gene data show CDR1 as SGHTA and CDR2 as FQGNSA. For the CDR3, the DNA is TGTGCCAGCAGCTTAGCGGGGCGCTCCACCGGGGAGCTGTTTTTT. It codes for CASSLAGRSTGELFF. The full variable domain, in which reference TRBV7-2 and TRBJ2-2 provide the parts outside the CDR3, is GAGVSQSPSNKVTEKGKDVELRCDPISGHTALYWYRQSLGQGLEFLIYFQGNSAPDKSGLPSDRFSAERTGGSVSTLTIQRTQQEDSAVYLCASSLAGRSTGELFFGEGSRLTVL.

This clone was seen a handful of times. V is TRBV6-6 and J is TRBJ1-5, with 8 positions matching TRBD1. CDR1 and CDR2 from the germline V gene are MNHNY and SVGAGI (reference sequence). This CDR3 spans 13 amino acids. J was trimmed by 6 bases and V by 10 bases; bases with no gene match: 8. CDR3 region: CAISTGGGQPQHF. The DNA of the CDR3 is TGTGCCATCTCAACAGGGGGAGGTCAGCCCCAGCATTTT.

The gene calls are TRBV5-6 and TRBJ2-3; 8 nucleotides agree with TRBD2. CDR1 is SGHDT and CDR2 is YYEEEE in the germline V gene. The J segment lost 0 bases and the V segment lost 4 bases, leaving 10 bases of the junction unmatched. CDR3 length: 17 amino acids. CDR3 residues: CASSRRLAGLSTDTQYF. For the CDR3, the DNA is TGTGCCAGCAGCCGGAGGTTAGCGGGACTGAGCACAGATACGCAGTATTTT.

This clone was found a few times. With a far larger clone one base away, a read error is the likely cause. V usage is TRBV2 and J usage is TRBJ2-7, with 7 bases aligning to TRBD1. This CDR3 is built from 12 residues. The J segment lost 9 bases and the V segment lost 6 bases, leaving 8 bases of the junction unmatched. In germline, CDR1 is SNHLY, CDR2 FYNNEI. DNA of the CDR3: TGTGCCAGCAGGGGAGACAGGGACGGGCAGTACTTC. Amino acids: CASRGDRDGQYF.

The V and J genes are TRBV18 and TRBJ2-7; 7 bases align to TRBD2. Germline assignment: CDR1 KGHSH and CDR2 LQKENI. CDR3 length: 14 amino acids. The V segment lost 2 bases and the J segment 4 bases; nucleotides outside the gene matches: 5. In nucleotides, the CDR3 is TGTGCCAGCTCACCATCGGGACTACCATACGAGCAGTACTTC. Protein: CASSPSGLPYEQYF. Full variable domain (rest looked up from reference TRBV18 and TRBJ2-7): NAGVMQNPRHLVRRRGQEARLRCSPMKGHSHVYWYRQLPEEGLKFMVYLQKENIIDESGMPKERFSAEFPKEGPSILRIQQVVRGDSAAYFCASSPSGLPYEQYFGPGTRLTVT.

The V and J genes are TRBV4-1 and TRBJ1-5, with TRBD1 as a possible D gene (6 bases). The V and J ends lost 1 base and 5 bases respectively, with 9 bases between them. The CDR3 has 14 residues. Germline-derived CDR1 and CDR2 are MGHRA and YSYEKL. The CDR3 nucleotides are TGCGCCAGCAGCCAAGCTCAGGGGTATCAGCCCCAGCATTTT. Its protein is CASSQAQGYQPQHF.